This TCR beta chain was identified in a study of shared clonotypes between healthy human individuals. About the study: Per donor, three plates held CD4 naive cells, three held CD4 memory, two held CD8 naive and one held CD8 memory.

Remarks on this clone: Its antigen is undetermined.

Selected positively for CCR7 and CD45RO-negative, naive CD8 cells excluded terminally differentiated effector memory CD45RA+ cells. Every contributor of samples was a Caucasian grown-up residing in Nashville, Tennessee. On sorted subsets, replicate PCRs used 150 to 250 ng DNA, or about 30,000 T cell genomes. The table came from immunoSEQ multiplex PCR; TCRdb's copy has only in-frame clones and leaves some out. The sample records about 580,000 clones, roughly 98% being singletons. Study outcomes and limitations: With few donors, the genetic and exposure-history diversity represented was limited.

CDR1 is ENHRY, CDR2 SYGVKD, per germline. The V gene end was trimmed by 3 bases and the J gene end by 0 bases; junction bases not matched to a gene: 5. This CDR3 is 16 amino acids long. Source material: naive CD8+ T cells sorted from blood. This sequence originates from a man aged 30-40 years in good health. V and J are TRBV10-3 and TRBJ2-1, with 7 bases that match TRBD2. CDR3 bases: TGTGCCATCAGTGACAGCGGGACGAGCTCCTACAATGAGCAGTTCTTC. Encoded protein: CAISDSGTSSYNEQFF.